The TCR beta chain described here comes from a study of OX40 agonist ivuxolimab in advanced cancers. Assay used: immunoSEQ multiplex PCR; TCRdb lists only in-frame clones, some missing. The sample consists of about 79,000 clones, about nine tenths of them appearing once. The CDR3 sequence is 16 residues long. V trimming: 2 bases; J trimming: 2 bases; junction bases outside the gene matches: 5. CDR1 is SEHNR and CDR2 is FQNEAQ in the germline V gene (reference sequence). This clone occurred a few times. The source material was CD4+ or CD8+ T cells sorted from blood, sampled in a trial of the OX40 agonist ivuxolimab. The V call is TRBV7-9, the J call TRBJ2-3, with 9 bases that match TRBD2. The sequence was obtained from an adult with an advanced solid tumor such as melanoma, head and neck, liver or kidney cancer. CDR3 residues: CASSLTGGRATDTQYF. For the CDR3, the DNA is TGTGCCAGCAGCTTAACCGGCGGGAGGGCCACAGATACGCAGTATTTT.